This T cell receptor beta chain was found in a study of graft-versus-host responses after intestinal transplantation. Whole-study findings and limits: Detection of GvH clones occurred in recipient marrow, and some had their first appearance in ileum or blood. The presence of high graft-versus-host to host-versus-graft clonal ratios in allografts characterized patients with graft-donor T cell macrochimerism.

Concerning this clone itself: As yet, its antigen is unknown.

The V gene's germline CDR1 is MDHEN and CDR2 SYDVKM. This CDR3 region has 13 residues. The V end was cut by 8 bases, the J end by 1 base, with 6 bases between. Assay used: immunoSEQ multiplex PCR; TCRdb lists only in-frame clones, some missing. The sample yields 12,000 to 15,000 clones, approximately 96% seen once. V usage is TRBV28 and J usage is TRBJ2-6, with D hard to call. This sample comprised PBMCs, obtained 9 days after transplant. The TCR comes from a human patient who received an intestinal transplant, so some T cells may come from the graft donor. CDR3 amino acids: CASRQSGANVLTF. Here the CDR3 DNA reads TGTGCCAGCCGCCAATCTGGGGCCAACGTCCTGACTTTC.